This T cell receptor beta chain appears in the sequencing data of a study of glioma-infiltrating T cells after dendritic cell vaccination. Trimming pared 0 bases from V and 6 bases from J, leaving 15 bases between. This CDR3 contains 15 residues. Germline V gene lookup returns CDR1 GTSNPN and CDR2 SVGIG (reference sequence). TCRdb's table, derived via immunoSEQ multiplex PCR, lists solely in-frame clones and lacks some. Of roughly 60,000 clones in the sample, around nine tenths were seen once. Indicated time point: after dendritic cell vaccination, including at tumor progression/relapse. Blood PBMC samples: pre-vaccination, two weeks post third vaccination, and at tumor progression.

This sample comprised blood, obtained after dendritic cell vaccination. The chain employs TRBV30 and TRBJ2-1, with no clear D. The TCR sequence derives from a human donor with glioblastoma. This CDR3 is CAWSVRLALGNEQFF. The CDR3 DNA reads TGTGCCTGGAGTGTACGCCTGGCCCTAGGCAATGAGCAGTTCTTC.